Sequencing of this T cell receptor beta chain was carried out in a study of OX40 agonist ivuxolimab in advanced cancers. Study-level information: With ivuxolimab, an agonistic anti-OX40 (CD134) antibody, patients were treated. A male proportion of about 84% was recorded, with mean age around 55 years and range roughly 20 to 85. Under the entry rules, prior anti-PD-1, anti-PD-L1 or anti-CTLA-4 therapy was allowed, and roughly 43% had some.

Repertoires were generated with immunoSEQ multiplex PCR, while TCRdb's copy carries only in-frame clones and drops some. The table has fewer than 40,000 clones, about 80% seen once. This CDR3 comprises 16 residues. V lost 0 bases and J lost 3; bases outside the gene matches: 7. CDR1 and CDR2 from the germline V gene are SGHKS and YYEKEE (reference sequence). V usage is TRBV5-5 and J usage is TRBJ2-7; 9 bases are a match to TRBD1. Source: CD4+ or CD8+ T cells sorted from blood, taken in a trial of the OX40 agonist ivuxolimab. The sequence came from an adult with an advanced solid tumor such as melanoma, head and neck, liver or kidney cancer. CDR3 protein: CASSLAGTGFLYEQYF. The CDR3, as DNA: TGTGCCAGCAGCTTGGCCGGGACAGGGTTCCTCTACGAGCAGTACTTC.